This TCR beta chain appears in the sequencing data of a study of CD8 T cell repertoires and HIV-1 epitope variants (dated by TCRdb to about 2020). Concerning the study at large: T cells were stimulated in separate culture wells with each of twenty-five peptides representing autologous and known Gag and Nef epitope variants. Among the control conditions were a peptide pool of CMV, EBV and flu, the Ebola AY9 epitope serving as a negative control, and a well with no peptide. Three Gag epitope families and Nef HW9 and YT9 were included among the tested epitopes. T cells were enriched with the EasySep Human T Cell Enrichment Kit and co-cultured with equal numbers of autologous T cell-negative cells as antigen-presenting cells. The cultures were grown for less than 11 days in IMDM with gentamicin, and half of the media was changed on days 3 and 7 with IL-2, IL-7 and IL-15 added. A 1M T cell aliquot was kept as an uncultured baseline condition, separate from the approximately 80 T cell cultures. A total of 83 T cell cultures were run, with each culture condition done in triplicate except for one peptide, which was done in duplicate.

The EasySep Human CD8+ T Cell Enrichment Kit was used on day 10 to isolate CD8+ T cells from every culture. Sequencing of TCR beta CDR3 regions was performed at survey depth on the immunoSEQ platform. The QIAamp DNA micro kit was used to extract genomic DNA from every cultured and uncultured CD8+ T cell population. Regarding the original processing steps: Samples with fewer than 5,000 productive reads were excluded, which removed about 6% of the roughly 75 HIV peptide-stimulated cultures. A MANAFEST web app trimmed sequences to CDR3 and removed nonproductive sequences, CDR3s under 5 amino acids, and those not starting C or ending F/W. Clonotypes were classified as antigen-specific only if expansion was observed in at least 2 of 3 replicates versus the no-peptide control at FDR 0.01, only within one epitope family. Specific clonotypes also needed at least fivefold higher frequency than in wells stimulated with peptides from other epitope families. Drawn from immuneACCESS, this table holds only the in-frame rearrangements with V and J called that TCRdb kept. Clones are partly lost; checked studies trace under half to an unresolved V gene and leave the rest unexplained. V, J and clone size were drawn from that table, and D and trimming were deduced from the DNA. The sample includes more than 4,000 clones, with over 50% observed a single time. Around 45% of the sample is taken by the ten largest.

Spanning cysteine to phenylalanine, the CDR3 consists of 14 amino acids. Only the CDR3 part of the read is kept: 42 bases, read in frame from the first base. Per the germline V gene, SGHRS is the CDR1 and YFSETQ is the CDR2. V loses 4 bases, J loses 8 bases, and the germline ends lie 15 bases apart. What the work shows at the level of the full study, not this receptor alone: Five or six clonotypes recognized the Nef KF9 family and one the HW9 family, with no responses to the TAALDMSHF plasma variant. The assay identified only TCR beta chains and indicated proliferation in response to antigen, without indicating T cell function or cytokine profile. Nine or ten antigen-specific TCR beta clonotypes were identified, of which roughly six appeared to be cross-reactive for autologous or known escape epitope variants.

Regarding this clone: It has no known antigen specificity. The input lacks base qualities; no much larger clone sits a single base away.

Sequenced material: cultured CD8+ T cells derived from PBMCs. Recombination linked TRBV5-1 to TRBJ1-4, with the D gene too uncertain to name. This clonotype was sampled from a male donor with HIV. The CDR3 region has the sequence CASSPGPGGEKLFF. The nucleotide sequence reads TGCGCCAGCAGCCCCGGGCCCGGAGGGGAAAAACTGTTTTTT. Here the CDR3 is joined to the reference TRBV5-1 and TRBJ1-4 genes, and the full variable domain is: KAGVTQTPRYLIKTRGQQVTLSCSPISGHRSVSWYQQTPGQGLQFLFEYFSETQRNKGNFPGRFSGRQFSNSRSEMNVSTLELGDSALYLCASSPGPGGEKLFFGSGTQLSVL.